This TCR beta chain was identified during a study of human T cells and chemical hapten exposure. Looking at the study overall: Weekly administration of diphenylcyclopropenone to the scalp of patients continued throughout the approximately 24-week study.

This sample's time point: pre-sensitization, week 0. The sample's treatment: therapeutic diphenylcyclopropenone sensitization with weekly scalp DPC. Whole blood, unfractionated, served as the material for total RNA extraction. MiXCR, run by TCRdb on the RACE reads, gives a single entry per CDR3 protein. The sample has about 250,000 distinct CDR3 sequences; 7.5% to 8% are singletons. In this sample, this clonotype turned up many times. The antigen is not known. Trimming took 4 bases from V and 5 from J; bases not matched to a gene: 8. Germline values: CDR1 SGHKS, CDR2 YYEKEE (reference sequence). CDR3 length: 14 amino acids. Study-level points and caveats: Expanded TCRs formed significantly more large CDR3 similarity clusters than controls.

The sample was whole blood, taken in connection with sensitization to the hapten diphenylcyclopropenone (DPC). This clonotype originated in a man younger than 35 with alopecia areata. Some clones in this sample may be carry-over from other donors' samples. The V call is TRBV5-5, the J call TRBJ1-1; 7 bases match TRBD1. DNA for the CDR3: TGTGCCAGCAGCCCCAGGGGGGGGTTGACTGAAGCTTTCTTT. Amino acids: CASSPRGGLTEAFF.